The clone carrying this T cell receptor beta chain has a count of ten or more. Its antigen remains unidentified. This entry belongs to a study of response to subunit inactivated influenza vaccine. Study-level results: With each seasonal influenza vaccination, the authors suggested, few new T cells are recruited.

After removal of 2 bases from V and 6 bases from J, the junction contained 5 bases not matched to a gene. The CDR3 extends over 16 amino acids. Looked up from germline, CDR1 is SGHTA and CDR2 is FQGNSA. Each CDR3 protein gets one entry after TCRdb re-called the RT-PCR reads with MiXCR. The sample includes some 800,000 distinct CDR3 sequences, less than 25% of them seen just once. This receptor was identified in a man aged 50 to 59 who received an inactivated influenza vaccine. V usage is TRBV7-2 and J usage is TRBJ1-6; 9 bases are shared with TRBD1. The sequences come from PBMCs from blood, collected around 5 days after vaccination. The CDR3 region has the DNA TGTGCCAGCAGCTTATCCGGGACAGGGAGTAATTCACCCCTCCACTTT. This gives the protein CASSLSGTGSNSPLHF.